Following are 11 T cell receptor beta chains from one sample sequenced in a study of cytomegalovirus exposure and HLA in healthy donors. PCR was performed using 60 Vbeta and 13 Jbeta primers. The assay was immunoSEQ multiplex PCR, and TCRdb's table has in-frame clones only and misses some. The sample includes around 150,000 clones, 65% to 80% seen only once; the top ten take around 3.1%. Input material: PBMCs. These TCRs come from a man between 40 and 49 years old in good health and CMV-seronegative.

This clone has just one count. CDR3 protein: CASTAGKNTEAFF. For the CDR3, the DNA is TGTGCCAGTACCGCAGGGAAGAACACTGAAGCTTTCTTT. This chain joins TRBV7-9 and TRBJ1-1; tentatively, D is TRBD1 (5 bases). Germline CDR1 SEHNR, CDR2 FQNEAQ (reference sequence). The CDR3 contains 13 residues. V gave up 9 bases and J gave up 1 base, with 12 bases separating them.

The chain combines TRBV6-1 with TRBJ1-2; 9 positions match TRBD1. In germline, CDR1 is MNHNS, CDR2 SASEGT. The CDR3 is 15 residues long. The J segment lost 3 bases and the V segment lost 7 bases, leaving 9 bases of the junction unmatched. The CDR3 coding sequence is TGTGCCAGCACCCGGGACAGGGACCCTCACTATGGCTACACCTTC. Translating gives CASTRDRDPHYGYTF.

The chain uses TRBV7-2 and TRBJ2-5; D is ambiguous. Germline assignment: CDR1 SGHTA and CDR2 FQGNSA. The CDR3 length is 12 residues. The V end lost 5 bases, the J end lost 4 bases, and 8 bases lay between the germline ends. The CDR3 sequence: CASSPFVETQYF. In DNA, the CDR3 is TGTGCCAGCAGCCCCTTCGTAGAGACCCAGTACTTC.

J is TRBJ2-7 and V is TRBV5-8, with 9 bases matching TRBD1. The ends lost 4 bases at V and 2 bases at J; junction bases unmatched: 7. The CDR3 has 15 amino acids. Germline V CDR1 and CDR2: SGHTS, YDEGEE. DNA of the CDR3: TGTGCCAGCAGCCCGGGACAGGGAGAACCCTACGAGCAGTACTTC. As protein: CASSPGQGEPYEQYF.

The CDR3 bases are TGTGCCAGCCAACCATTAGCGGGAGGCTCCTACGAGCAGTACTTC. Its protein is CASQPLAGGSYEQYF. This chain links TRBV18 with TRBJ2-7; 10 bases agree with TRBD2. CDR1 and CDR2 from the germline V gene are KGHSH and LQKENI. The CDR3 is 15 amino acids. V lost 8 bases to trimming and J lost 0 bases; unmatched junction nucleotides: 7.

The gene calls are TRBV11-2 and TRBJ1-2, with a possible D match to TRBD1 (5 bases). V was clipped by 0 bases and J by 6 bases, with 17 bases between them. In germline, CDR1 is SGHAT, CDR2 FQNNGV. The CDR3 sequence is 16 residues long. CDR3 in DNA: TGTGCCAGCAGCTTAGATTATTGGGAAGGGGCCCATGGCTACACCTTC. Protein sequence: CASSLDYWEGAHGYTF.

This chain joins TRBV7-9 and TRBJ1-3; D is undetermined. The CDR3 consists of 17 residues. Germline V CDR1 and CDR2: SEHNR, FQNEAQ (reference sequence). V lost 1 base and J lost 0, with 13 bases in between. CDR3 coding DNA: TGTGCCAGCAGCTTAGGCCAGACTCTGATCTCTGGAAACACCATATATTTT. It encodes CASSLGQTLISGNTIYF.

This clone was counted only a few times. The rearrangement links TRBV5-6 to TRBJ2-2, with D possibly TRBD1 on 6 matching bases. CDR1 is SGHDT and CDR2 is YYEEEE in the germline V gene. Trimming took off 6 bases at V and 3 bases at J, with 18 bases between the two ends. CDR3 length: 16 residues. Here the CDR3 DNA reads TGTGCCAGCATCGGATTCCGGGACACCTACACCGGGGAGCTGTTTTTT. This gives the protein CASIGFRDTYTGELFF.

The chain is built from TRBV7-6 and TRBJ2-2; the match to TRBD2 covers 11 bases. This CDR3 has 15 residues. Germline V gene data show CDR1 as SGHVS and CDR2 as FNYEAQ. V lost 0 bases to trimming and J lost 6 bases; unmatched junction nucleotides: 0. The chain's CDR3 is CASSLASGRAGELFF. The CDR3 DNA is TGTGCCAGCAGCTTAGCTAGCGGGAGGGCCGGGGAGCTGTTTTTT.

This chain links TRBV6-1 with TRBJ2-1; the match to TRBD1 covers 9 bases. There are 14 residues in the CDR3. V trimming: 6 bases; J trimming: 7 bases; junction bases outside the gene matches: 7. Germline loops: CDR1 MNHNS, CDR2 SASEGT. The CDR3 DNA is TGTGCCAGCAGACAACAGGGGGCTATGAATGAGCAGTTCTTC. Translating gives CASRQQGAMNEQFF.

As concerns this clone: One end of the junction fails to match germline, which may point to a read error. The V gene is TRBV7-9, the J gene TRBJ2-1; D is undetermined. Per the germline V gene, CDR1 is SEHNR and CDR2 is FQNEAQ (reference sequence). The CDR3 totals 12 residues. For the CDR3, the DNA is TGTTCCAGCAGACCCCCGCAGTATCCGCAGTTCTTC. Translated, it gives CSSRPPQYPQFF. Looking up the rest from reference TRBV7-9 and TRBJ2-1 gives the full variable domain: DTGVSQNPRHKITKRGQNVTFRCDPISEHNRLYWYRQTLGQGPEFLTYFQNEAQLEKSRLLSDRFSAERPKGSFSTLEIQRTEQGDSAMYLCSSRPPQYPQFFGPGTRLTVL.